The rows below give T cell receptor beta chains drawn from one sample of a study of T cells after yellow fever vaccination. TCRdb re-analysed the 5' RACE reads in MiXCR, keeping a single row per CDR3 protein. The table shows just under 600,000 distinct CDR3 sequences, with approximately 12% occurring only once. The sample here was PBMCs, taken on the day of the yellow fever booster vaccination. Receptors were obtained from a young man who received the YFV17D yellow fever vaccine. Each CDR3 is given with its conserved first and last residue.

v_call	j_call	cdr3_length	cdr3_aa
TRBV7-2	TRBJ1-5	14	CASSLHRANQPQHF
TRBV6-5	TRBJ1-6	16	CASSYRPTVPGSPLHF
TRBV29-1	TRBJ2-1	11	CSFSVVNEQFF
TRBV6-2/TRBV6-3	TRBJ2-2	17	CASSYPLAGSNTGELFF
TRBV25-1	TRBJ2-1	14	CASSGSATYNEQFF
TRBV6-1	TRBJ1-4	13	CASTPGGNEKLFF
TRBV20-1	TRBJ1-6	10	CRPDGSALHF
TRBV20-1	TRBJ2-1	16	CSARRVRTEWYNEQFF
TRBV7-2	TRBJ2-1	15	CASIIRAGGYNEQFF
TRBV5-6	TRBJ2-7	13	CASSFRTGYEQYF
TRBV5-5	TRBJ2-5	14	CASSPRQGSETQYF
TRBV24-1	TRBJ2-1	15	CATRGVGGSYNEQFF
TRBV29-1	TRBJ2-3	13	CSAGVGRRDTQYF
TRBV20-1	TRBJ2-3	14	CSAITSGRTDTQYF
TRBV29-1	TRBJ1-1	15	CSVEVRGQEKVEAFF
TRBV5-1	TRBJ2-7	17	CASSGRTGGTLHYEQYF
TRBV7-2	TRBJ2-1	16	CASSLGFASGYNEQFF
TRBV20-1	TRBJ2-7	14	CSAIGLAGSYEQYF
TRBV12-3/TRBV12-4	TRBJ2-2	14	CASSAGAGHGELFF
TRBV24-1	TRBJ2-3	14	CATALGASTDTQYF
TRBV25-1	TRBJ1-5	13	CASRQGFGQPQHF
TRBV10-3	TRBJ2-5	12	CAAGQGQETQYF
TRBV28	TRBJ2-7	14	CASSVTSGFYEQYF
TRBV3-1	TRBJ1-1	14	CASSQPDRASKAFF
TRBV20-1	TRBJ2-1	15	CSAPLLAGVNNEQFF
TRBV28	TRBJ2-3	15	CASSRAGVRSDTQYF
TRBV7-2	TRBJ1-6	16	CASSSLVASYNSPLHF
TRBV7-8	TRBJ1-5	15	CASSFHRGGNQPQHF
TRBV28	TRBJ2-7	15	CASSPYKTGGNEQYF
TRBV7-2	TRBJ1-1	15	CASSLEVGRNTEAFF
TRBV4-1	TRBJ2-7	14	CASSHQRGTYEQYF
TRBV7-2	TRBJ2-7	15	CASSLGGRNSYEQYF
TRBV7-2	TRBJ2-1	14	CASRRGPSYNEQFF
TRBV7-2	TRBJ2-7	14	CASSSLADSYEQYF
TRBV4-3	TRBJ2-7	14	CASSQVQGSGEQYF
TRBV12-3/TRBV12-4	TRBJ1-1	13	CASSFALGTEAFF
TRBV2	TRBJ2-1	14	CASRSEVGGNEQFF
TRBV24-1	TRBJ1-2	11	CATSDLGRLTF
TRBV7-9	TRBJ2-2	16	CASSHSFWTVTGELFF
TRBV10-3	TRBJ2-2	14	CAISASPNTGELFF